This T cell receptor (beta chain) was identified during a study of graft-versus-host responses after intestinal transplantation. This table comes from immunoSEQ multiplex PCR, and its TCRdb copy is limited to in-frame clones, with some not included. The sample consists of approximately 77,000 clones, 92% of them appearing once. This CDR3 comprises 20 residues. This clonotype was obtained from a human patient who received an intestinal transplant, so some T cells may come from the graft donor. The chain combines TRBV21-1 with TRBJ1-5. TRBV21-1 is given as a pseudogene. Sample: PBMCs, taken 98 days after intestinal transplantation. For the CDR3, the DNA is TGTGCCAGCAGCAAAGGAGGGGCCCTACCAACTGGGGTGAGCAATCAGCCCCAGCATTTT. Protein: CASSKGGALPTGVSNQPQHF.